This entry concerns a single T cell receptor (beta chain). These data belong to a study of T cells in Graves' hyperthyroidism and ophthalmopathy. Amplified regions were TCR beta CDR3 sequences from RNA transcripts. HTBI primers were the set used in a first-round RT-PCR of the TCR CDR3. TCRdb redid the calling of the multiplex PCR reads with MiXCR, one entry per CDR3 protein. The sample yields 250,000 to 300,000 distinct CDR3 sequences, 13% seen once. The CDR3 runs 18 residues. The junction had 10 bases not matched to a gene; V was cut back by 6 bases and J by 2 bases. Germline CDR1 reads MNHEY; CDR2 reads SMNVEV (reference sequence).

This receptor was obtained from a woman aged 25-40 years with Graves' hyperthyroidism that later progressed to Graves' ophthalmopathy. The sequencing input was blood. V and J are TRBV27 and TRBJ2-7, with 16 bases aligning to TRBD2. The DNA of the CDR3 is TGTGCCAGCAGCCAAAAAGGGACTAGCGGGAGGGGGGCCTACGAGCAGTACTTC. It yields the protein CASSQKGTSGRGAYEQYF.